The 4 T cell receptor beta chains given below trace back to one sample, sequenced in a study of naive and memory T cell subsets. Two oligonucleotides, mixed equimolar, formed the beta constant-region primer covering TRBC1 and TRBC2. TCRdb reprocessed the UMI-ligation and nested PCR reads via MiXCR and lists one record per CDR3 protein. The data show 140,000 to 150,000 distinct CDR3 sequences, around 15% seen once. Sequences were obtained from naive CD4+ T cells from blood. Receptors were obtained from a human donor in good health.

This clonotype was seen only a few times. The rearrangement joins TRBV10-3 to TRBJ1-2, with D possibly being TRBD1 (5 bases). With 0 bases removed from V and 1 base from J, the gap between germline ends came to 12 bases. The V gene's germline CDR1 is ENHRY and CDR2 SYGVKD. CDR3 length equals 16 residues. The CDR3 nucleotides read TGTGCCATCAGTGAGTCACTCCGAGACAGTAACTATGGCTACACCTTC. It codes for CAISESLRDSNYGYTF.

This clonotype has a handful of counts. Written as DNA, the CDR3 is TGCAGTGCTCACCTCCGGGACAGGTCTTATGGCTACACCTTC. It yields the protein CSAHLRDRSYGYTF. The chain uses TRBV20-1 and TRBJ1-2; TRBD1 matches 8 bases. Germline V CDR1 and CDR2: DFQATT, SNEGSKA (reference sequence). The ends lost 5 bases at V and 5 bases at J; junction bases unmatched: 10. CDR3 size: 14 residues.

The genes are TRBV6-2 or TRBV6-3 and TRBJ2-7, with D perhaps being TRBD1 or TRBD2 (5 bases each). Germline assignment: CDR1 MNHEY and CDR2 SVGEGT. This CDR3 is 14 amino acids long. Trimming removed 2 bases from V and 3 bases from J, with 11 bases in between. The CDR3 sequence is CASSYRDQHYEQYF. For the CDR3, the DNA is TGTGCCAGCAGTTACCGGGACCAACACTACGAGCAGTACTTC.

This chain joins TRBV5-4 and TRBJ1-4; the D is unclear. V lost 5 bases to trimming and J lost 1 base, with 18 bases between them. This CDR3 has 17 amino acids. Germline loops: CDR1 SGHNT, CDR2 YYREEE (reference sequence). The CDR3 region has the DNA TGTGCCAGCAGTCTGGCCGGATCCCATCTAACTAATGAAAAACTGTTTTTT. It encodes CASSLAGSHLTNEKLFF.